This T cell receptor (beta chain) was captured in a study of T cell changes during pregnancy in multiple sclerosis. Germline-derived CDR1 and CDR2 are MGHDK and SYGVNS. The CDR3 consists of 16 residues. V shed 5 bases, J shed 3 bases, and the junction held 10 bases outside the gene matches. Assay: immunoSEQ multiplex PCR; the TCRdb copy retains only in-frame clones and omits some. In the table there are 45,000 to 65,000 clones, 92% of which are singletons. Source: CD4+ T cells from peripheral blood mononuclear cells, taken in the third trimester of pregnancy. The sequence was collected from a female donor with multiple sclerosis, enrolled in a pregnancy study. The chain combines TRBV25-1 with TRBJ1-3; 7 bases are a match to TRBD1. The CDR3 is CASSSDGTVRGNTIYF. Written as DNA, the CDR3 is TGTGCCAGCAGTAGCGACGGGACAGTTCGTGGAAACACCATATATTTT. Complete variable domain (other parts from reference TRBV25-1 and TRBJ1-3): EADIYQTPRYLVIGTGKKITLECSQTMGHDKMYWYQQDPGMELHLIHYSYGVNSTEKGDLSSESTVSRIRTEHFPLTLESARPSHTSQYLCASSSDGTVRGNTIYFGEGSWLTVV.